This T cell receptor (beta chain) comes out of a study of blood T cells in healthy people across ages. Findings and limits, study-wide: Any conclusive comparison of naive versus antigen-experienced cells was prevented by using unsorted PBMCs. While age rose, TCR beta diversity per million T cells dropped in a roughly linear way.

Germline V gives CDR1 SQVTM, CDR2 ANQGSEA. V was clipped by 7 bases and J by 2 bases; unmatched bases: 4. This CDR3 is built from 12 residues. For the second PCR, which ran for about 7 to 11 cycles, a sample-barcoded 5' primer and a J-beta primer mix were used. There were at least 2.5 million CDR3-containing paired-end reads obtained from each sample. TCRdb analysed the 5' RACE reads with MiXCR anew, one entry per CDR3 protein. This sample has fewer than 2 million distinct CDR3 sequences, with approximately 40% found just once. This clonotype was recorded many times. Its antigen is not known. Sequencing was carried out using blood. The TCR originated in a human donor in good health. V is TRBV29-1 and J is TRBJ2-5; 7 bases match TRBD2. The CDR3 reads CSARGVQETQYF. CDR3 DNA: TGCAGCGCCCGGGGGGTTCAAGAGACCCAGTACTTC.